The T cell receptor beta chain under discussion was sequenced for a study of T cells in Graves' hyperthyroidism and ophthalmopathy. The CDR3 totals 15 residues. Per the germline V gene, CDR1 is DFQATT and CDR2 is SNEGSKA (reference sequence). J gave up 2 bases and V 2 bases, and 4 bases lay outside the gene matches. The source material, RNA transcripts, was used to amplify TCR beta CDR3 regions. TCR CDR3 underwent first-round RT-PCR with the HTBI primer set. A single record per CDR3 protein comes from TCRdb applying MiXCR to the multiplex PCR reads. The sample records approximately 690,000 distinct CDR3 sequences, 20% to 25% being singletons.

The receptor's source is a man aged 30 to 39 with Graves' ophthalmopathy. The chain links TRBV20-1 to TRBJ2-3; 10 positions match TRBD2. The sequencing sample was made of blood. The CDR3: CSARWTSGYTDTQYF. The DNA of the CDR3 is TGCAGTGCTAGATGGACTAGCGGCTACACAGATACGCAGTATTTT.